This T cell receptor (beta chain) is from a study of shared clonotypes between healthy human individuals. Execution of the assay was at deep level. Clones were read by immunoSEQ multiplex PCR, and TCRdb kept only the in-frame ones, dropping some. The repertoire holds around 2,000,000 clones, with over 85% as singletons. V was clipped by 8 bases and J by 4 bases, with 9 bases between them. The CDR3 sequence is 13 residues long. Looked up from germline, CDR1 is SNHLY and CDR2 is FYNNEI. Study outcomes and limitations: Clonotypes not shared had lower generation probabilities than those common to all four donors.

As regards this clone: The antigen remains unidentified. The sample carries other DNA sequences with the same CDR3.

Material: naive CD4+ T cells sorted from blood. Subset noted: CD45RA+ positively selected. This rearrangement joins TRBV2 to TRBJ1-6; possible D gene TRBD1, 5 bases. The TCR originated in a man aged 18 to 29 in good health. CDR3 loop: CASRDGYNSPLHF. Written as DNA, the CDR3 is TGTGCCAGCCGGGACGGATATAATTCACCCCTCCACTTT.